A single sample is the source of the 17 T cell receptor beta chains below, sequenced in a study of blood T cells in healthy people across ages. For the second PCR, which ran for about 6 to 11 cycles, a sample-barcoded 5' primer and a J-beta primer mix were used. TCRdb re-analysed the 5' RACE reads in MiXCR, keeping a single row per CDR3 protein. Of some 1.4 million distinct CDR3 sequences in the sample, 42% were seen once. Sequencing input: blood. All receptors derive from a woman between 18 and 29 years old in good health.

The V call is TRBV5-1, the J call TRBJ2-1; 7 bases match TRBD2. The CDR3 sequence is 17 residues long. The V gene's germline CDR1 is SGHRS and CDR2 YFSETQ. J lost 4 bases, V lost 3 bases, and 13 bases had no gene match. The CDR3 spells CASSWGLGAGRYNEQFF. CDR3 coding DNA: TGCGCCAGCAGCTGGGGTTTAGGAGCGGGAAGATACAATGAGCAGTTCTTC. The full variable domain, with the rest looked up from reference TRBV5-1 and TRBJ2-1, is KAGVTQTPRYLIKTRGQQVTLSCSPISGHRSVSWYQQTPGQGLQFLFEYFSETQRNKGNFPGRFSGRQFSNSRSEMNVSTLELGDSALYLCASSWGLGAGRYNEQFFGPGTRLTVL.

This chain connects TRBV28 to TRBJ2-3, with 8 bases aligning to TRBD1. The trim removed 8 bases at V and 4 bases at J, leaving 11 bases unmatched. Germline values: CDR1 MDHEN, CDR2 SYDVKM. The CDR3 covers 15 residues. The CDR3 reads CASLRETGEADTQYF. The CDR3 nucleotides are TGTGCCAGCCTACGCGAGACAGGGGAGGCAGATACGCAGTATTTT.

CDR3 nucleotide sequence: TGTGCCAGCAGTGAGTTCGAATCACCTGCTAACTATGGCTACACCTTC. Its translation is CASSEFESPANYGYTF. The genes are TRBV2 and TRBJ1-2, with D uncertain. V was shortened by 3 bases and J by 0 bases, with 14 bases between the two germline ends. The CDR3 sequence is 16 residues long. Germline V gene sequence: CDR1 SNHLY, CDR2 FYNNEI.

This clonotype has more than one count but fewer than ten. One end of the junction varies from germline; a read error may be responsible. The chain employs TRBV11-2 and TRBJ2-1; 12 nucleotides agree with TRBD2. Germline CDR1 and CDR2: SGHAT and FQNNGV. This CDR3 comprises 19 residues. CDR3 sequence: CASSFFLGLAGGLHNEQFF. CDR3 DNA: TGTGCCAGTAGCTTCTTCCTGGGCCTAGCGGGAGGGCTTCACAATGAGCAGTTCTTC.

The chain combines TRBV4-1 with TRBJ2-1, with 7 bases matching TRBD2. Trimming at V came to 1 base and at J to 4 bases, leaving 7 bases not matched to a gene. Looked up from germline, CDR1 is MGHRA and CDR2 is YSYEKL. The CDR3 runs 16 residues. CDR3 sequence reads: CASSQAQRGTYNEQFF. The CDR3, as DNA: TGCGCCAGCAGCCAAGCCCAGCGGGGAACTTACAATGAGCAGTTCTTC.

The chain carries TRBV7-2 and TRBJ2-1; a weak D match, TRBD2 (5 bases). Germline loops: CDR1 SGHTA, CDR2 FQGNSA. V dropped 3 bases and J dropped 7 bases, with 13 bases sitting between them. This CDR3 has 14 residues. The CDR3 DNA is TGTGCCAGCAGCTTGGGGATCTCGGGGAATGAGCAGTTCTTC. Translation: CASSLGISGNEQFF.

This rearrangement joins TRBV19 to TRBJ2-5; D is ambiguous. The end of the DNA aligns better with TRBJ2-7, so the J call may be wrong. The germline gives CDR1 LNHDA, CDR2 SQIVND (reference sequence). This CDR3 spans 13 amino acids. The CDR3 sequence: CASSSFAAYEQYF. The CDR3 DNA sequence: TGTGCCAGTAGTTCCTTCGCAGCATACGAGCAGTACTTC.

V usage is TRBV5-1 and J usage is TRBJ1-2, with TRBD1 identical over 7 bases. The CDR3 sequence is 15 residues long. Per germline, CDR1 SGHRS and CDR2 YFSETQ. V shed 1 base, J shed 7 bases, and the junction held 10 bases outside the gene matches. The CDR3 DNA follows: TGCGCCAGCAGCTTGCCTCAGGGACAGCGTCTTGGCTACACCTTC. Translated: CASSLPQGQRLGYTF.

This clonotype occurred a few times. V gene TRBV7-2 combines with J gene TRBJ2-7; the match to TRBD2 covers 12 bases. Germline assignment: CDR1 SGHTA and CDR2 FQGNSA. There are 16 residues in the CDR3. V shed 4 bases and J 2 bases; nucleotides not matched to a gene: 6. CDR3 in amino acids: CASSSTASGGAYEQYF. The CDR3 DNA reads as TGTGCCAGCAGCTCCACCGCTAGCGGGGGGGCCTACGAGCAGTACTTC.

This clonotype was seen a handful of times. V is TRBV6-1 and J is TRBJ1-2; tentative D call: TRBD1 (5 bases). Trimming stripped 0 bases from V and 2 bases from J, with 7 bases between. There are 14 residues in the CDR3. The germline CDR1 and CDR2 sequences are MNHNS and SASEGT. The CDR3 coding sequence is TGTGCCAGCAGTGAAGCTGACAGCAACTATGGCTACACCTTC. Protein sequence: CASSEADSNYGYTF.

This clonotype was seen a handful of times. The V gene is TRBV14, the J gene TRBJ2-5; D could derive from TRBD1 or TRBD2 (5 bases each). Germline V gene sequence: CDR1 SGHDN, CDR2 FVKESK. This CDR3 has 15 amino acids. V lost 0 bases and J lost 2, with 10 bases in between. The CDR3 sequence: CASSQDGTAQETQYF. CDR3 DNA sequence: TGTGCCAGCAGCCAAGATGGGACCGCACAAGAGACCCAGTACTTC.

In this sample, this clonotype turned up many times. The chain is built from TRBV4-1 and TRBJ2-7; 7 bases are a match to TRBD2. The CDR3 consists of 14 residues. J lost 2 bases, V lost 0 bases, and 1 base had no gene match. CDR1 and CDR2 from the germline V gene are MGHRA and YSYEKL. The CDR3, as DNA: TGCGCCAGCAGCCAAGAGGGACTAACCTACGAGCAGTACTTC. It codes for CASSQEGLTYEQYF.

This clonotype was recorded a few times. The J gene is TRBJ2-7, the V gene TRBV11-2; tentative D call: TRBD1 (6 bases). V lost 8 bases and J 1 base, leaving 15 bases between the germline ends. There are 14 residues in the CDR3. CDR1 is SGHAT and CDR2 is FQNNGV in the germline V gene. The CDR3 nucleotides are TGTGCCAGCGGACCGGGACATGGGTCCTACGAGCAGTACTTC. Its protein is CASGPGHGSYEQYF.

The chain links TRBV6-2 or TRBV6-3 to TRBJ1-1; D is unclear. The germline V gene encodes CDR1 MNHEY and CDR2 SVGEGT. CDR3 length: 15 amino acids. V shed 4 bases and J shed 0 bases, with 12 bases lying between them. The CDR3 region has the DNA TGTGCCAGCAGTTCGATGGGTAAGCTGAACACTGAAGCTTTCTTT. This sequence encodes CASSSMGKLNTEAFF.

The chain has TRBV27 and TRBJ2-5, with 13 bases that match TRBD2. The V segment lost 7 bases and the J segment 9 bases; nucleotides outside the gene matches: 5. From germline, CDR1 is MNHEY and CDR2 SMNVEV (reference sequence). The CDR3 runs to 13 residues. The CDR3 spells CASTELAGGPQYF. The CDR3 nucleotides are TGTGCCAGCACCGAACTAGCGGGGGGGCCCCAGTACTTC.

The chain's CDR3 is CASSAGTSGSYEQFF. CDR3 DNA: TGTGCCAGCAGCGCGGGGACTAGCGGGAGTTATGAGCAGTTCTTC. The V call is TRBV5-5, the J call TRBJ2-1; 14 nucleotides match TRBD2. CDR1 is SGHKS, CDR2 YYEKEE, per germline (reference sequence). V trimming: 4 bases; J trimming: 8 bases; junction bases outside the gene matches: 5. The CDR3 has 15 amino acids.

The chain carries TRBV9 and TRBJ1-2; no reliable D call. The CDR3 spans 15 residues. The germline V and J ends were trimmed by 0 bases and 4 bases, with 13 bases remaining between them. Germline values: CDR1 SGDLS, CDR2 YYNGEE. This chain's CDR3 is CASSVEDLPSYGYTF. CDR3 coding DNA: TGTGCCAGCAGCGTAGAAGATCTCCCCTCCTATGGCTACACCTTC.